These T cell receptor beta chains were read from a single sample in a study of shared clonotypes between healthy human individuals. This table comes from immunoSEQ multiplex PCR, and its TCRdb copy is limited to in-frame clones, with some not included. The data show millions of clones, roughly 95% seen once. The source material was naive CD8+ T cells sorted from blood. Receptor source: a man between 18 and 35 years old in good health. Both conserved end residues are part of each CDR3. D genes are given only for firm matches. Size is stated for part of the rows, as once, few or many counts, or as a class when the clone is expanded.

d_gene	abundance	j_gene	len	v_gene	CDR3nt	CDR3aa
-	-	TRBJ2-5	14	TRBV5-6	TGTGCCAGCAGCTTGCTCTTGGAGGGGGAGACCCAGTACTTC	CASSLLLEGETQYF
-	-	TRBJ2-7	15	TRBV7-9	TGTGCCAGCAGCTTCCGGCAGGGGCAAATCTACGAGCAGTACTTC	CASSFRQGQIYEQYF
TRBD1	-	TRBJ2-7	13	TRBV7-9	TGTGCCAGCAACAGGGGGCTTTCCTACGAGCAGTACTTC	CASNRGLSYEQYF
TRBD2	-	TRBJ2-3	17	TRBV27	TGTGCCAGCAGTTTATCCGCGACTAGCGGGAGCACAGATACGCAGTATTTT	CASSLSATSGSTDTQYF
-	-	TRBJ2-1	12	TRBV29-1	TGCAGCGTTGTAAGCTCCTACAATGAGCAGTTCTTC	CSVVSSYNEQFF
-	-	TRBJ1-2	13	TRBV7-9	TGTGCCAGCAGCTTAGGACTGGACTATGGCTACACCTTC	CASSLGLDYGYTF
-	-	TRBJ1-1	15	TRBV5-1	TGCGCCAGCAGCTTGGAGTCCGGGGGCGGAATTGAAGCTTTCTTT	CASSLESGGGIEAFF
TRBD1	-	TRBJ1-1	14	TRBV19	TGTGCCAGTAGTATCCCAGGGGGGAACACTGAAGCTTTCTTT	CASSIPGGNTEAFF
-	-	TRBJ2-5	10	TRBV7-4	TGTGCTACGCTTGGCGAGACCCAGTACTTC	CATLGETQYF
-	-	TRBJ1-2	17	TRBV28	TGTGCCAGCAGTTTCTGGGGGAGCCACGGTACCTTATATGGCTACACCTTC	CASSFWGSHGTLYGYTF
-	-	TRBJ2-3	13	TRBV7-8	TGTGCCAGCAGCGGGACTAGCACAGATACGCAGTATTTT	CASSGTSTDTQYF
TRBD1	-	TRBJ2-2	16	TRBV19	TGTGCCAGTAGCGGTTGGGACAGGGGAAACACCGGGGAGCTGTTTTTT	CASSGWDRGNTGELFF
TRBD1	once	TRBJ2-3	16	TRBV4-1	TGCGCCAGCAGCGCCCACTTAGGGGGCTCTACTGGTACGCAGTATTTT	CASSAHLGGSTGTQYF
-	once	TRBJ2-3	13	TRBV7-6	TGTGCCAGCACGGGTCCTAGCACAGATACGCAGTATTTT	CASTGPSTDTQYF
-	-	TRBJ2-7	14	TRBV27	TGTGCCAGCAGTTTAGCCAGGGAAAGTGGCGAGCAGTACTTC	CASSLARESGEQYF
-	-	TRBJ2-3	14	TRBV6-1	TGTGCCAGCAGTGAAACGGGCAAGCCAGATACGCAGTATTTT	CASSETGKPDTQYF
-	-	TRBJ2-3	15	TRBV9	TGTGCCAGCAGCCCGGGGAGATATAGCACAGATACGCAGTATTTT	CASSPGRYSTDTQYF
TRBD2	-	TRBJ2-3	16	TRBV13	TGTGCCAGCACCCTCAGACTAGCGGGGGGCACAGATACGCAGTATTTT	CASTLRLAGGTDTQYF
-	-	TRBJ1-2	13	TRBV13	TGTGCCAGCAGCTCTCAGGGCCTCAGGGGCTACACCTTC	CASSSQGLRGYTF
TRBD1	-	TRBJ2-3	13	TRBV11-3	TGTGCCAGCAGCCTCGGGACAGCAGATACGCAGTATTTT	CASSLGTADTQYF
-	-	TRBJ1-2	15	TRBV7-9	TGTGCCAGCAGCTTAGAACTCGTCCCTAACTATGGCTACACCTTC	CASSLELVPNYGYTF
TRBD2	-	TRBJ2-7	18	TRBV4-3	TGCGCCAGCAGCCAAGACTCATTAGCGGGAGGGACGCCCTACGAGCAGTACTTC	CASSQDSLAGGTPYEQYF
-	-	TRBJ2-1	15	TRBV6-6	TGTGCCAGCAGTTACTCGATCCAGTCCTACAATGAGCAGTTCTTC	CASSYSIQSYNEQFF
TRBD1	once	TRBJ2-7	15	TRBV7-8	TGTGCCAGCAGCTTGGGACAGGCGATCTCCTACGAGCAGTACTTC	CASSLGQAISYEQYF
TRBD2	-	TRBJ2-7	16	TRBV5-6	TGTGCCAGCAGCTTGGTTAGCGGGAGGGCTGGGTACGAGCAGTACTTC	CASSLVSGRAGYEQYF
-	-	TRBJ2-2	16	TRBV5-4	TGTGCCAGCAGATTCCGGGGGACAGAAATCACCGGGGAGCTGTTTTTT	CASRFRGTEITGELFF
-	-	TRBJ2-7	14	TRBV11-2	TGTGCCAGCAGCTCCTCGGCGCTCTCCTACGAGCAGTACTTC	CASSSSALSYEQYF
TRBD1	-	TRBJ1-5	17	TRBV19	TGTGCCAGTAGTCCAGGGACAGCCCTTTATAGCAATCAGCCCCAGCATTTT	CASSPGTALYSNQPQHF
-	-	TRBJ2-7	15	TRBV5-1	TGCGCCAGCAGCTTGGGAGGGGTCGAGGGCTACGAGCAGTACTTC	CASSLGGVEGYEQYF
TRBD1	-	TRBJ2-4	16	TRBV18	TGTGCCAGCTCACCACCGTTCGGGGACAGGGAAAACATTCAGTACTTC	CASSPPFGDRENIQYF
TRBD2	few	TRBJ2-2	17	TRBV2	TGTGCCAGCAGCAGGAGTCTGCTAGCGGGAGTTGGCGGGGAGCTGTTTTTT	CASSRSLLAGVGGELFF
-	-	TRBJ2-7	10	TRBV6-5	TGTGCCAGCAGTTCTGGAGAGCAGTACTTC	CASSSGEQYF
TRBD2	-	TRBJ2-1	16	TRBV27	TGTGCCAGCAGTTTACTAGCGACTAGCACCTACAATGAGCAGTTCTTC	CASSLLATSTYNEQFF
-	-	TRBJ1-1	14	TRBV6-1	TGTGCCAGCAGTGAAGCACAGGGCTACACTGAAGCTTTCTTT	CASSEAQGYTEAFF
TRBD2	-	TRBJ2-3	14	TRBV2	TGTGCCAGCTTCCCGGGACTAGTCACAGATACGCAGTATTTT	CASFPGLVTDTQYF
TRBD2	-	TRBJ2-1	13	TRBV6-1	TGTGCCAGCAGTGATTGGGGGGGTGATGAGCAGTTCTTC	CASSDWGGDEQFF
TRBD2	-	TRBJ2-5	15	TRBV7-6	TGTGCCAGCAGCTCGTCAGCGGGAGGGCAAGAGACCCAGTACTTC	CASSSSAGGQETQYF
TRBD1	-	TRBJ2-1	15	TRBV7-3	TGTGCCAGCAGCTTAACGATGGGGACAGGGAATGAGCAGTTCTTC	CASSLTMGTGNEQFF
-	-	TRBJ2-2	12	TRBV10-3	TGTGCCGCCCTCCCGAACACCGGGGAGCTGTTTTTT	CAALPNTGELFF
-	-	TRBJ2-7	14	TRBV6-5	TGTGCCAGCAGTTATGCCGGGGACTTCTACGAGCAGTACTTC	CASSYAGDFYEQYF
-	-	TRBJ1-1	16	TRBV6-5	TGTGCCAGCAGTTACATAGGAGGGACGATGAACACTGAAGCTTTCTTT	CASSYIGGTMNTEAFF
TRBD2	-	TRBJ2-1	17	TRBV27	TGTGCCAGCAGTTTAATGGTAGCGGGAGGGCCTGGGGATGAGCAGTTCTTC	CASSLMVAGGPGDEQFF
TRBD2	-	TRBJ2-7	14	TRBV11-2	TGTGCCAGCAGCTTAGTGGTTCGCGGGGGAGAGCAGTACTTC	CASSLVVRGGEQYF
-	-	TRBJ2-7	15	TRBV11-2	TGTGCCAGCAGCACCGTGGGTATGCTTTCCTACGAGCAGTACTTC	CASSTVGMLSYEQYF
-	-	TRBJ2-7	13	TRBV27	TGTGCCAGCAGTTTGGAGGGCCCCTACGAGCAGTACTTC	CASSLEGPYEQYF
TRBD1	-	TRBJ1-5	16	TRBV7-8	TGTGCCAGCAGTCACCTCCCTGGACAGGGACTTCAGCCCCAGCATTTT	CASSHLPGQGLQPQHF
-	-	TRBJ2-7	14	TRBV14	TGTGCCAGCAGCCTAGATCTTCTTACCTACGAGCAGTACTTC	CASSLDLLTYEQYF
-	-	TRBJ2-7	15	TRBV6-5	TGTGCCAGCAGCGGGTCCGGGGAGAGGGACTACGAGCAGTACTTC	CASSGSGERDYEQYF
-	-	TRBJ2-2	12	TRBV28	TGTGCCAGCAGTCTCCGGGGCGGGGAGCTGTTTTTT	CASSLRGGELFF
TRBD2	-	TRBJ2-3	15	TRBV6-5	TGTGCCAGCAGTTCCGGACTAGCGGGAGGTAATACGCAGTATTTT	CASSSGLAGGNTQYF
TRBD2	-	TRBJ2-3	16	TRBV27	TGTGCCAGCAGTTTACTCGGGACTAGCGGCACAGATACGCAGTATTTT	CASSLLGTSGTDTQYF
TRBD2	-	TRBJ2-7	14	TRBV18	TGTGCCAGCTCCCTGCCGGGGGGGGCTGACGAGCAGTACTTC	CASSLPGGADEQYF